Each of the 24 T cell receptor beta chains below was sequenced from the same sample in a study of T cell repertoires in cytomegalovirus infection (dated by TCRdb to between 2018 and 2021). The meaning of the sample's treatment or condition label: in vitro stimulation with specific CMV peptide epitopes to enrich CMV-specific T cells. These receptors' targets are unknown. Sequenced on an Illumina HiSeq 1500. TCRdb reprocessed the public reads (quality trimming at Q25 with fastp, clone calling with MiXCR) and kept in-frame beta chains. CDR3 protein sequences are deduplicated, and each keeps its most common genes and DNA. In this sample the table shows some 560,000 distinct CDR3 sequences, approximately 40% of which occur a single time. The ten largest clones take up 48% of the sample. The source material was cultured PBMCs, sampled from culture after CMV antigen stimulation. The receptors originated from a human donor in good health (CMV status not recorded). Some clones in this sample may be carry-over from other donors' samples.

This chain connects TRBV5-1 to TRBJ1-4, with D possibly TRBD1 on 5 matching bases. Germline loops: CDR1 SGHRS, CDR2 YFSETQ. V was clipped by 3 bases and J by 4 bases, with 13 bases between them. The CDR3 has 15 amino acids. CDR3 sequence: CASSSPGGVNEKLFF. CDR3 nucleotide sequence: TGCGCCAGCAGCTCCCCGGGAGGGGTTAATGAAAAACTGTTTTTT.

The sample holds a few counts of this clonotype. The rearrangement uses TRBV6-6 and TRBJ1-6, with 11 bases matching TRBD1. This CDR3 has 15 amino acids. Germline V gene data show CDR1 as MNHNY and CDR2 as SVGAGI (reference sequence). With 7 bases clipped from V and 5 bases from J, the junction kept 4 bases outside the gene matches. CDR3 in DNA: TGTGCCAGCATGGGACAGGGGGAAGATAATTCACCCCTCCACTTT. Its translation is CASMGQGEDNSPLHF.

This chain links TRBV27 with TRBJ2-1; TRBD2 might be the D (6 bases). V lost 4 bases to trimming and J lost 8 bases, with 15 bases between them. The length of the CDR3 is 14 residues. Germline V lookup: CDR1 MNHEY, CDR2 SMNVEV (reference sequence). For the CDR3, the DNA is TGTGCCAGCAGTTCTTTCGGGAGTGCGGATGAGCAGTTCTTC. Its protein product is CASSSFGSADEQFF.

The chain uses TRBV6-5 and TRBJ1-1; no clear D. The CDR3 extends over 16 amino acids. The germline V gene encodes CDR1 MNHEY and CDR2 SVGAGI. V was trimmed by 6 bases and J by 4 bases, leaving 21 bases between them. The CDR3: CASSPYVGDDGTEAFF. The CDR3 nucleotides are TGTGCCAGCAGCCCTTATGTGGGTGACGATGGCACTGAAGCTTTCTTT.

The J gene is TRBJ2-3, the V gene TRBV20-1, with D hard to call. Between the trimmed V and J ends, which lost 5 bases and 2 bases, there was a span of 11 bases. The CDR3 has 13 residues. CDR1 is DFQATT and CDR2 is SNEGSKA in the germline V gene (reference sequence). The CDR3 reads CSAHLPNTDTQYF. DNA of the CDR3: TGCAGTGCTCACCTTCCTAACACAGATACGCAGTATTTT.

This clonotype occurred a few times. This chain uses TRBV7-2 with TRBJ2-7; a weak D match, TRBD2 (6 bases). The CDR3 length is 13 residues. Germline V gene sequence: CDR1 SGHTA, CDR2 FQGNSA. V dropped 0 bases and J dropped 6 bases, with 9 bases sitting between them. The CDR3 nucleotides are TGTGCCAGCAGCTTAGCTGCGGGGCTCGAGCAGTACTTC. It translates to CASSLAAGLEQYF.

For the CDR3, the DNA is TGTGCCAGCAGTGGACTAGCGGGGAGAAGCTCCTACAATGAGCAGTTCTTC. Translating gives CASSGLAGRSSYNEQFF. The rearrangement links TRBV12-3 or TRBV12-4 to TRBJ2-1; the match to TRBD2 covers 12 bases. The CDR3 sequence is 17 residues long. V shed 5 bases, J shed 0 bases, and the junction held 5 bases outside the gene matches.

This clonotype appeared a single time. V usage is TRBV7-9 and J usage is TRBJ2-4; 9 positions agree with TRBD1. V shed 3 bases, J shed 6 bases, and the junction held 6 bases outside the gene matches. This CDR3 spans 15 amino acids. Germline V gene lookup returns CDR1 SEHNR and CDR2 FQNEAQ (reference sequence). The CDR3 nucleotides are TGTGCCAGCAGCTTTGAACCGGGACAGGGAAACATTCAGTACTTC. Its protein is CASSFEPGQGNIQYF.

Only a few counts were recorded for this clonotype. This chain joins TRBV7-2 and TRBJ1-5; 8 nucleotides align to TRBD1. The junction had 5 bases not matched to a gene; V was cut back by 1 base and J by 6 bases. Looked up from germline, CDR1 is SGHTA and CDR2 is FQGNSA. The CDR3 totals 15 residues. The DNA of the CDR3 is TGTGCCAGCAGCTTAGTAGGACAGGGCACTCAGCCCCAGCATTTT. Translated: CASSLVGQGTQPQHF. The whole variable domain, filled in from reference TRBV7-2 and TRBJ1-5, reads GAGVSQSPSNKVTEKGKDVELRCDPISGHTALYWYRQSLGQGLEFLIYFQGNSAPDKSGLPSDRFSAERTGGSVSTLTIQRTQQEDSAVYLCASSLVGQGTQPQHFGDGTRLSIL.

The CDR3 here is CSARGGDYTDNEQFF. Written as DNA, the CDR3 is TGCAGTGCCCGAGGGGGGGACTACACAGACAATGAGCAGTTCTTC. The rearrangement links TRBV20-1 to TRBJ2-1; possibly TRBD2 for D (7 bases). Germline-derived CDR1 and CDR2 are DFQATT and SNEGSKA (reference sequence). The CDR3 runs to 15 residues. V dropped 6 bases and J dropped 5 bases, with 20 bases sitting between them.

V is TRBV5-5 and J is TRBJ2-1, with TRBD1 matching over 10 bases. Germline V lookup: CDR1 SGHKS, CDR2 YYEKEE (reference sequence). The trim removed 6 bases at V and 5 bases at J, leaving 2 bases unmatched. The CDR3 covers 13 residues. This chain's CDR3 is CASTGTGDNEQFF. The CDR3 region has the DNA TGTGCCAGCACAGGGACAGGGGACAATGAGCAGTTCTTC.

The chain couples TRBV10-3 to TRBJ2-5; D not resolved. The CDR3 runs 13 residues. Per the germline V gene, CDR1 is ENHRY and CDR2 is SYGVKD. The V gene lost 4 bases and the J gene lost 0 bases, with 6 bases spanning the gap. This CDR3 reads CAISGVDQETQYF. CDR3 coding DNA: TGTGCCATCAGTGGTGTGGACCAAGAGACCCAGTACTTC.

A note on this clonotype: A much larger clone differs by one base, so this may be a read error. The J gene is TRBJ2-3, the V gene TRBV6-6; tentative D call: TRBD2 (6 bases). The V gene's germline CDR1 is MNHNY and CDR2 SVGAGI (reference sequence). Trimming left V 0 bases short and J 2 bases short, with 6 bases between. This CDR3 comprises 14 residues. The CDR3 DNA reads TGTGCCAGCAGTTACTCGGACTACACAGATACGCAGTATTTT. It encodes CASSYSDYTDTQYF.

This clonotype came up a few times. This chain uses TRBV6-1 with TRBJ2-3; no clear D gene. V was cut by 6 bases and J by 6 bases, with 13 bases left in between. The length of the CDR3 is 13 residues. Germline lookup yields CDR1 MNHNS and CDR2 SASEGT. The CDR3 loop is CASRKLEDDTQYF. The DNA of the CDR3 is TGTGCCAGCAGGAAGCTAGAGGACGATACGCAGTATTTT.

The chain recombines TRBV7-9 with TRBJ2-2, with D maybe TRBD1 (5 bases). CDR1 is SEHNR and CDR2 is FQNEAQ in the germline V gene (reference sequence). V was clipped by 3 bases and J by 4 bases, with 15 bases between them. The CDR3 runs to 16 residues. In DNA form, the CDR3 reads TGTGCCAGCAGCTTTCGGAAAAGGGGTGGCACCGGGGAGCTGTTTTTT. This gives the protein CASSFRKRGGTGELFF.

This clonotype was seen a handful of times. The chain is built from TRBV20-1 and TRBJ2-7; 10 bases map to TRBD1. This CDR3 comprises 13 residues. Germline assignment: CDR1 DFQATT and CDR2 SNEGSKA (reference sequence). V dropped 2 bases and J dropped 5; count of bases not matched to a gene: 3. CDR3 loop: CSARWDRGHEQYF. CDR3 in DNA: TGCAGTGCTAGATGGGACAGGGGACACGAGCAGTACTTC.

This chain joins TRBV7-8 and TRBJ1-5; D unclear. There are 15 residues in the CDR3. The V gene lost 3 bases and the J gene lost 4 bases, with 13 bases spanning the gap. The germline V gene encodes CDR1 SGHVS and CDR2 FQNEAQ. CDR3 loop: CASSLGPERNQPQHF. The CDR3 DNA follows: TGTGCCAGCAGCTTGGGCCCAGAGAGAAATCAGCCCCAGCATTTT.

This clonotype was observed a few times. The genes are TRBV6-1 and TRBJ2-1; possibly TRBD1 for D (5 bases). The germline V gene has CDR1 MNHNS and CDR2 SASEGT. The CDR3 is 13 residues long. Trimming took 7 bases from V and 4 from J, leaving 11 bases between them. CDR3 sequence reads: CASTSDSYNEQFF. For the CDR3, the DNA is TGTGCCAGCACCTCAGACAGTTACAATGAGCAGTTCTTC.

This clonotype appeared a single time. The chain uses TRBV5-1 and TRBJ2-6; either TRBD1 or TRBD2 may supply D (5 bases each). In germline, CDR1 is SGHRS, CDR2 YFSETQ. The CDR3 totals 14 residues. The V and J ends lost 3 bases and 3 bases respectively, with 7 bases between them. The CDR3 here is CASSWDHGANVLTF. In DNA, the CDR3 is TGCGCCAGCAGCTGGGACCATGGGGCCAACGTCCTGACTTTC.

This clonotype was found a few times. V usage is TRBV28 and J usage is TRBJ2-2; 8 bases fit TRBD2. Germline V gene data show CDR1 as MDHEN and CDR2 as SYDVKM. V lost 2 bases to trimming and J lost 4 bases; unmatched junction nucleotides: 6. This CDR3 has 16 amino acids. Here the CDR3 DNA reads TGTGCCAGCAGTTTAGGAGGCGGGGGGAGCACCGGGGAGCTGTTTTTT. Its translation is CASSLGGGGSTGELFF.

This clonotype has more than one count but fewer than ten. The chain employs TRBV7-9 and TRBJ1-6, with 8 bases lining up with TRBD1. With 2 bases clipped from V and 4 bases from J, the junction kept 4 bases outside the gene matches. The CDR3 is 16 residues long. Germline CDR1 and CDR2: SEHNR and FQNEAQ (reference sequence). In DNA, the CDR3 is TGTGCCAGCAGCTTATCAAGACAGGGGTATAATTCACCCCTCCACTTT. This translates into CASSLSRQGYNSPLHF. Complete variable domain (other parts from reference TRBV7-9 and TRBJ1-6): DTGVSQNPRHKITKRGQNVTFRCDPISEHNRLYWYRQTLGQGPEFLTYFQNEAQLEKSRLLSDRFSAERPKGSFSTLEIQRTEQGDSAMYLCASSLSRQGYNSPLHFGNGTRLTVT.

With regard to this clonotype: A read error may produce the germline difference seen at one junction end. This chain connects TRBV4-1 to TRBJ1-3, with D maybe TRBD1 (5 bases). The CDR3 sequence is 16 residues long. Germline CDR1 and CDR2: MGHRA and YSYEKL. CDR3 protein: CASSQGVERSGNTIYF. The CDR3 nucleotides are TGTGCCAGCAGCCAAGGGGTCGAAAGATCTGGAAACACCATATATTTT.

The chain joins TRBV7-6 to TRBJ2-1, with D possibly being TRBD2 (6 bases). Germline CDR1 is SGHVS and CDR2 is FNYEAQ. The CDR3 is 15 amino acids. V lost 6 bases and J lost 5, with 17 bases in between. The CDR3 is CASSPPDTSHNEQFF. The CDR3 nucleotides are TGTGCCAGCAGTCCACCCGATACTAGCCACAATGAGCAGTTCTTC.

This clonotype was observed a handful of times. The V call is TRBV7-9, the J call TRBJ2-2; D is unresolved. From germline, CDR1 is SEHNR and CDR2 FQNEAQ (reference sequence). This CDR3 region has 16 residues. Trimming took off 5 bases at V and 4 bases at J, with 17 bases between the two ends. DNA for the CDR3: TGTGCCAGCAGCCGCCTCGTTGGACGGGTCACCGGGGAGCTGTTTTTT. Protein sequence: CASSRLVGRVTGELFF.